This T cell receptor beta chain is from a study of blood T cell repertoires in COVID-19. Study-wide background: Sites across the United States, Italy and Spain contributed samples from acute and convalescent COVID-19. PBMCs, B-cell-depleted T cells, or T cells provided the cDNA or gDNA that made up the material.

Seattle patients were enrolled while actively infected and followed longitudinally. Original processing notes: Using reference gene primer amplification, nucleated cell counts were estimated. Assay used: immunoSEQ multiplex PCR; TCRdb lists only in-frame clones, some missing. D and trimming were read from the DNA, whereas the V and J calls and clone size are those reported in that table. The data hold 200,000 or so clones, with 70% to 90% observed a single time. The CDR3 is made up of 17 amino acids. Trimming removed 6 bases from V and 0 bases from J; junction bases left unmatched: 8. The V gene's germline CDR1 is KGHDR and CDR2 SFDVKD.

The receptor was isolated from a man in his sixties with COVID-19, enrolled during active disease. V usage is TRBV24-1 and J usage is TRBJ1-5; 9 positions match TRBD1. Sequencing input: peripheral blood. DNA for the CDR3: TGTGCCACCAGTCTTCAGGACAGGGGAGTTAGCAATCAGCCCCAGCATTTT. Protein: CATSLQDRGVSNQPQHF.